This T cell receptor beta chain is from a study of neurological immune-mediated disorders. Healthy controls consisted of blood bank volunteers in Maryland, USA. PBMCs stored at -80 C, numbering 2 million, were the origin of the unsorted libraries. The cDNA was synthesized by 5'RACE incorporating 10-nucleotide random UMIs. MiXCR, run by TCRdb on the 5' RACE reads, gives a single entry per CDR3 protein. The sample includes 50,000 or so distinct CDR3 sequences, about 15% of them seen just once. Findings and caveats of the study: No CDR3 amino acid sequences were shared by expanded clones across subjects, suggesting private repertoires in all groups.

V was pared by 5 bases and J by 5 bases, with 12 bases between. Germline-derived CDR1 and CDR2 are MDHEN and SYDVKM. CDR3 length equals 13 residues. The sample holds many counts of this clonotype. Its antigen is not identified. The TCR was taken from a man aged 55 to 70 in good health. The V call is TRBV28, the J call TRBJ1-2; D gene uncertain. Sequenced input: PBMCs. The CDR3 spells CASSPPDGYGYTF. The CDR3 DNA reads TGTGCCAGCAGTCCCCCGGATGGGTATGGCTACACCTTC.